Ten or more counts support the clone carrying this TCR beta chain. Thyroid surgery was preceded by no treatment in any patient. These data are taken from a study of metastatic and nonmetastatic thyroid tumors. For the study at large: Patients with malignant and benign thyroid disease provided blood and tumor or nodule tissue, whose repertoires were compared.

TCRdb re-called the PCR reads through MiXCR. The repertoire includes around 20,000 clones, roughly 14% of them detected once, and around 13% sits in the top ten. CDR1 is SGHKS, CDR2 YYEKEE, per germline (reference sequence). The germline V and J ends were trimmed by 1 base and 4 bases, with 7 bases remaining between them. The CDR3 is made up of 13 amino acids. The sample taken for sequencing was tumor tissue. The rearrangement uses TRBV5-5 and TRBJ2-3, with D perhaps assigned TRBD1 or TRBD2 (5 bases each). The sequence derives from a female donor with papillary thyroid cancer or a benign thyroid nodule (not recorded which). Some clones in this sample may be carry-over from other donors' samples. CDR3 sequence: CASSLLGADTQYF. CDR3 nucleotide sequence: TGTGCCAGCAGCTTGTTGGGGGCAGATACGCAGTATTTT.